One T cell receptor beta chain is described in this entry. V lost 5 bases, J lost 6 bases, and 16 bases lay in between. The CDR3 sequence is 14 residues long. Germline loops: CDR1 MNHNY, CDR2 SVGAGI (reference sequence). The sample comes from a study of technical replicates of blood from a handful of donors. Sequenced by immunoSEQ multiplex PCR; TCRdb stores in-frame clones only, minus some. Among tens of thousands of clones listed, approximately 90% were seen once. The V call is TRBV6-6, the J call TRBJ1-2, with D perhaps TRBD1 (6 bases). Material: PBMCs. The clonotype originates from a human donor in good health. Some clones in this sample may be carry-over from other donors' samples. CDR3 nucleotide sequence: TGTGCCAGCAGTACCCCGGACAGATGGCATGGCTACACCTTC. It translates to CASSTPDRWHGYTF.